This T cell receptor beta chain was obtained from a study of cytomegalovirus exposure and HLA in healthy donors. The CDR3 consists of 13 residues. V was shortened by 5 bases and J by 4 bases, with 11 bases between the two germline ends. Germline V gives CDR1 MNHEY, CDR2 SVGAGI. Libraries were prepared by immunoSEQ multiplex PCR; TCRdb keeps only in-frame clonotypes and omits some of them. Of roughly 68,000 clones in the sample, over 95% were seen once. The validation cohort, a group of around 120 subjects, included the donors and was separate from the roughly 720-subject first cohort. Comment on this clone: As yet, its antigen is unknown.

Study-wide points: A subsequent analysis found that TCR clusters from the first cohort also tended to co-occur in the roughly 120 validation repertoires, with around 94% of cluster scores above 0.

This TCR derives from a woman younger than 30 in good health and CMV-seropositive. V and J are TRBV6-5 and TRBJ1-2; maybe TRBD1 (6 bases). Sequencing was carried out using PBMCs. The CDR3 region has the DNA TGTGCCAGCAGTCCCGGGACATTCTATGGCTACACCTTC. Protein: CASSPGTFYGYTF.